Shown below are 23 T cell receptor beta chains from a single sample sequenced in a study of T-cell memory formation after mild COVID-19 listed by TCRdb under 2021. The library was generated by 5' RACE. TCRdb shows the sequencer as Illumina NovaSeq 6000. TCRdb handled the public reads itself, with Q25 trimming in fastp and clone calling in MiXCR, and kept productive beta chains. Rows with a matching CDR3 protein are joined into one entry that keeps the most common DNA and genes. The sample table records 350,000 to 500,000 distinct CDR3 sequences; around 19% of these occur just once. The ten top clones hold more than 8% of the sample. What was sequenced was PBMCs or a T cell subset sorted from them (not recorded which). These receptors all stem from an adult woman who had mild COVID-19 (a few samples of this study predate the infection). The sample titles of this study are shuffled in the database, so cell type and time point are left out; the donor was told from shared clones.

J is TRBJ2-7 and V is TRBV7-6; 7 nucleotides line up with TRBD2. V shed 6 bases and J 3 bases; nucleotides not matched to a gene: 11. This CDR3 has 15 residues. Germline lookup yields CDR1 SGHVS and CDR2 FNYEAQ. The CDR3 nucleotides are TGTGCCAGCAGTAGTAGACCGGGCGGGAGCTACGAGCAGTACTTC. Translating gives CASSSRPGGSYEQYF.

This chain joins TRBV5-1 and TRBJ2-4; 14 positions match TRBD2. V gave up 3 bases and J gave up 6 bases; unmatched junction bases: 14. The V gene's germline CDR1 is SGHRS and CDR2 YFSETQ. This CDR3 is 19 amino acids long. The chain's CDR3 is CASSSGLAGVYPLGNIQYF. The CDR3 coding sequence is TGCGCCAGCAGCTCGGGACTAGCGGGGGTGTACCCCCTCGGAAACATTCAGTACTTC.

This clonotype was seen a few times. The rearrangement joins TRBV3-1 to TRBJ1-2; 9 nucleotides agree with TRBD1. Looked up from germline, CDR1 is LGHDT and CDR2 is YNNKEL (reference sequence). J was trimmed by 4 bases and V by 5 bases; bases with no gene match: 14. The CDR3 runs to 17 residues. CDR3 amino acids: CASSTKDRGLRVYGYTF. The CDR3 region has the DNA TGTGCCAGCAGCACGAAGGACAGGGGTCTTCGGGTCTATGGCTACACCTTC.

The CDR3 DNA reads TGTGCCATCAGTGAGTCACGACAGGGCTTCTATGGCTACACCTTC. Amino acids: CAISESRQGFYGYTF. The chain joins TRBV10-3 to TRBJ1-2; 7 nucleotides line up with TRBD1. Germline V CDR1 and CDR2: ENHRY, SYGVKD. V lost 0 bases, J lost 4 bases, and 5 bases stayed unmatched. This CDR3 is 15 amino acids long.

This clonotype was counted at least ten times. The J gene is TRBJ1-1, the V gene TRBV4-1; 7 nucleotides line up with TRBD1. V gave up 2 bases and J gave up 0 bases; unmatched junction bases: 3. Germline V gene sequence: CDR1 MGHRA, CDR2 YSYEKL. The CDR3 totals 15 residues. The CDR3 sequence is CASSQLDRVNTEAFF. DNA for the CDR3: TGCGCCAGCAGCCAACTCGACAGGGTGAACACTGAAGCTTTCTTT.

The J gene is TRBJ1-1, the V gene TRBV7-8; D may be TRBD1 (6 bases). V dropped 1 base and J dropped 5 bases, with 14 bases sitting between them. CDR1 is SGHVS, CDR2 FQNEAQ, per germline. The CDR3 spans 15 residues. CDR3 residues: CASSLGQGGGTEAFF. In DNA form, the CDR3 reads TGTGCCAGCAGCTTAGGTCAGGGAGGGGGGACTGAAGCTTTCTTT.

The V call is TRBV18, the J call TRBJ2-5, with 7 bases fitting TRBD2. The CDR3 consists of 14 residues. Germline V lookup: CDR1 KGHSH, CDR2 LQKENI. V dropped 7 bases and J dropped 5; count of bases not matched to a gene: 10. CDR3 loop: CASLDWGGSETQYF. CDR3 DNA sequence: TGTGCCAGCTTGGACTGGGGAGGGTCGGAGACCCAGTACTTC. The complete variable domain, with remaining parts taken from reference TRBV18 and TRBJ2-5, reads NAGVMQNPRHLVRRRGQEARLRCSPMKGHSHVYWYRQLPEEGLKFMVYLQKENIIDESGMPKERFSAEFPKEGPSILRIQQVVRGDSAAYFCASLDWGGSETQYFGPGTRLLVL.

This clonotype appeared a few times. The chain couples TRBV7-9 to TRBJ1-1; no reliable D call. V lost 5 bases and J 0 bases, leaving 10 bases between the germline ends. There are 14 residues in the CDR3. The germline gives CDR1 SEHNR, CDR2 FQNEAQ (reference sequence). CDR3 in DNA: TGTGCCAGCAGCGCCACCACCATGAACACTGAAGCTTTCTTT. Protein: CASSATTMNTEAFF.

This clonotype has a handful of counts. The gene calls are TRBV20-1 and TRBJ2-7; the D is unclear. V was shortened by 3 bases and J by 2 bases, with 17 bases between the two germline ends. Germline V gene lookup returns CDR1 DFQATT and CDR2 SNEGSKA (reference sequence). The CDR3 covers 15 residues. The chain's CDR3 is CSASSPSESAYEQYF. In nucleotides, the CDR3 is TGCAGTGCTAGCAGTCCTTCGGAGTCCGCCTACGAGCAGTACTTC.

In its sample, this clonotype was seen many times. The rearrangement joins TRBV6-5 to TRBJ1-1; D remains unclear. V lost 2 bases and J 2 bases, leaving 9 bases between the germline ends. Germline V gene sequence: CDR1 MNHEY, CDR2 SVGAGI. The CDR3 spans 14 residues. Here the CDR3 DNA reads TGTGCCAGCAGTTACCAGGAGCTAAACACTGAAGCTTTCTTT. Protein product: CASSYQELNTEAFF.

The chain employs TRBV6-5 and TRBJ1-2; D is undetermined. The germline V gene encodes CDR1 MNHEY and CDR2 SVGAGI. Trimming shortened V by 6 bases and J by 6 bases, and 17 bases separated the two germline ends. The CDR3 sequence is 14 residues long. The CDR3 is CASRPALGFDGYTF. The CDR3 bases are TGTGCCAGCAGACCCGCCTTGGGGTTTGATGGCTACACCTTC.

This clonotype was seen more than once but under ten times. The gene calls are TRBV24-1 and TRBJ2-3, with 8 bases lining up with TRBD1. V lost 9 bases to trimming and J lost 3 bases; unmatched junction nucleotides: 10. This CDR3 has 15 residues. Germline values: CDR1 KGHDR, CDR2 SFDVKD. The CDR3 region has the DNA TGTGCCACCTCCCTCGGGACAGGTACTACAGATACGCAGTATTTT. It codes for CATSLGTGTTDTQYF.

This clonotype was found a few times. This chain joins TRBV10-3 and TRBJ1-1, with no clear D. From germline, CDR1 is ENHRY and CDR2 SYGVKD. The CDR3 is 15 amino acids. V lost 4 bases and J 3 bases, leaving 15 bases between the germline ends. CDR3 sequence (DNA): TGTGCCATCAGTGGAGAGACACAATCTCACACTGAAGCTTTCTTT. Amino acids: CAISGETQSHTEAFF.

This clonotype was found a few times. The chain's CDR3 is CASSPRVAGVLAETQYF. The CDR3 coding sequence is TGTGCCAGCAGCCCTCGTGTAGCGGGAGTACTGGCAGAGACCCAGTACTTC. V and J are TRBV7-8 and TRBJ2-5; 9 bases fit TRBD2. V shed 5 bases and J 4 bases; nucleotides not matched to a gene: 14. From germline, CDR1 is SGHVS and CDR2 FQNEAQ. This CDR3 has 17 residues.

This chain uses TRBV7-9 with TRBJ2-7; 10 bases fit TRBD2. V shed 6 bases, J shed 0 bases, and the junction held 5 bases outside the gene matches. The V gene's germline CDR1 is SEHNR and CDR2 FQNEAQ (reference sequence). This CDR3 comprises 15 residues. CDR3 bases: TGTGCCAGCAGACGAGCGGGAGGGTACTCCTACGAGCAGTACTTC. It encodes CASRRAGGYSYEQYF.

This clonotype was picked up many times. The chain joins TRBV20-1 to TRBJ2-1, with TRBD2 matching over 8 bases. The CDR3 sequence is 13 residues long. The junction had 4 bases not matched to a gene; V was cut back by 5 bases and J by 4 bases. The germline V gene encodes CDR1 DFQATT and CDR2 SNEGSKA (reference sequence). The CDR3, as DNA: TGCAGTGCTCCCCCGGGGGGGTACAATGAGCAGTTCTTC. Protein product: CSAPPGGYNEQFF.

The J gene is TRBJ2-7, the V gene TRBV24-1; tentatively, D is TRBD1 (8 bases). The CDR3 has 15 residues. V gave up 4 bases and J gave up 13 bases, with 25 bases separating them. CDR1 and CDR2 (germline): KGHDR, SFDVKD. This CDR3 reads CATSERDRSSGGQYF. The CDR3 nucleotides read TGTGCCACCAGTGAGAGGGACAGGAGCTCCGGGGGGCAATACTTC.

This clonotype was found many times. The CDR3 DNA sequence: TGCAGCGTGGAGGGACTAGAAGAGACCCAGTACTTC. Amino acid sequence: CSVEGLEETQYF. The chain links TRBV29-1 to TRBJ2-5; the match to TRBD2 covers 8 bases. V lost 6 bases to trimming and J lost 3 bases; unmatched junction nucleotides: 3. CDR1 is SQVTM, CDR2 ANQGSEA, per germline. There are 12 residues in the CDR3. Supplemented by reference TRBV29-1 and TRBJ2-5, the full variable domain reads SAVISQKPSRDICQRGTSLTIQCQVDSQVTMMFWYRQQPGQSLTLIATANQGSEATYESGFVIDKFPISRPNLTFSTLTVSNMSPEDSSIYLCSVEGLEETQYFGPGTRLLVL.

This clonotype has only a few counts. This sequence joins TRBV12-5 and TRBJ2-1, with a possible D match to TRBD2 (6 bases). This CDR3 is built from 15 residues. CDR1 is LGHNT and CDR2 is FRNRAP in the germline V gene. V lost 6 bases and J 6 bases, leaving 18 bases between the germline ends. Written as DNA, the CDR3 is TGTGCTAGTGGGAATGGAGCGGGCCGGAGCAATGAGCAGTTCTTC. It codes for CASGNGAGRSNEQFF.

Here the CDR3 DNA reads TGTGCCAGCAGCGTAGACAGTGACTATGGCTACACCTTC. Translated: CASSVDSDYGYTF. The chain combines TRBV7-2 with TRBJ1-2, with a tentative D call TRBD1 (5 bases). Germline V gives CDR1 SGHTA, CDR2 FQGNSA. This CDR3 contains 13 residues. V gave up 5 bases and J gave up 3 bases, with 10 bases separating them.

The chain is built from TRBV7-9 and TRBJ2-3; 9 bases align to TRBD2. The junction had 16 bases not matched to a gene; V was cut back by 7 bases and J by 8 bases. The CDR3 covers 16 residues. Germline lookup yields CDR1 SEHNR and CDR2 FQNEAQ (reference sequence). This CDR3 is CASTVLAGSPPGTQYF. The DNA for the CDR3 is TGTGCCAGCACCGTCCTAGCGGGATCACCTCCGGGTACGCAGTATTTT.

This clonotype was detected once. V gene TRBV5-4 combines with J gene TRBJ2-1, with 7 bases that match TRBD2. The CDR3 is 15 residues long. After removal of 4 bases from V and 4 bases from J, the junction contained 8 bases not matched to a gene. Germline assignment: CDR1 SGHNT and CDR2 YYREEE (reference sequence). The CDR3 nucleotides read TGTGCCAGCAGCCTACCCGGGACTAAGTACAATGAGCAGTTCTTC. This translates into CASSLPGTKYNEQFF.

The V and J genes are TRBV20-1 and TRBJ1-2, with a tentative D call TRBD1 (6 bases). The CDR3 totals 13 residues. Germline V lookup: CDR1 DFQATT, CDR2 SNEGSKA (reference sequence). V lost 3 bases and J 3 bases, leaving 11 bases between the germline ends. DNA for the CDR3: TGCAGTGCTAGCCTCAGGGGAGACTATGGCTACACCTTC. It encodes CSASLRGDYGYTF.